Each of the 4 T cell receptor beta chains below was sequenced from the same sample in a study of blood T cells in healthy people across ages (dated by TCRdb to between 2015 and 2017). Libraries were built with 5' RACE. The sample was run on an Illumina HiSeq 2500. A second 7 to 11 cycle PCR used a sample-barcoded 5' primer and a J-beta primer mix. TCRdb redid the processing of the public reads, applying fastp at Q25 and MiXCR, and retained in-frame beta chains. Each entry is one CDR3 protein sequence, shown with its most common DNA and genes. This sample is represented by just over 1 million distinct CDR3 sequences; less than 50% of them were singletons. The ten biggest clones cover 15% to 20% of the sample. Sequencing used blood. The receptors shown here come from a woman aged 60 to 75 in good health.

This clonotype is a singleton in its sample. This sequence joins TRBV7-4 and TRBJ2-7; D ambiguous. The CDR3 consists of 12 residues. Germline loops: CDR1 SGHVT, CDR2 SQSDAQ. CDR3 region: CPPGPLRYEQYF. CDR3 in DNA: TGTCCCCCAGGCCCCCTCCGCTACGAGCAGTACTTC.

The chain carries TRBV2 and TRBJ2-1; the D gene is possibly TRBD2 (6 bases). The CDR3 is made up of 15 amino acids. CDR1 is SNHLY and CDR2 is FYNNEI in the germline V gene. Deletions cut 4 bases from V and 1 base from J, with 11 bases between. CDR3 protein: CASSVGRESYNEQFF. The CDR3 region has the DNA TGTGCCAGCAGTGTGGGACGGGAGTCCTACAATGAGCAGTTCTTC.

The chain links TRBV20-1 to TRBJ1-5, with 11 bases identical to TRBD1. The length of the CDR3 is 15 residues. J gave up 1 base and V 6 bases, and 5 bases lay outside the gene matches. CDR1 and CDR2 from the germline V gene are DFQATT and SNEGSKA (reference sequence). CDR3 DNA: TGCAGTGCCCAAGGGGACAGGGGGAGCAATCAGCCCCAGCATTTT. It encodes CSAQGDRGSNQPQHF.

The V call is TRBV27, the J call TRBJ2-3; 11 bases are shared with TRBD2. The germline CDR1 and CDR2 sequences are MNHEY and SMNVEV (reference sequence). V was clipped by 6 bases and J by 5 bases; unmatched bases: 13. This CDR3 comprises 17 residues. CDR3 nucleotides: TGTGCCAGCAGCGCCGGACTAGCGGGCACGGGAGGAGATACGCAGTATTTT. Translated: CASSAGLAGTGGDTQYF.